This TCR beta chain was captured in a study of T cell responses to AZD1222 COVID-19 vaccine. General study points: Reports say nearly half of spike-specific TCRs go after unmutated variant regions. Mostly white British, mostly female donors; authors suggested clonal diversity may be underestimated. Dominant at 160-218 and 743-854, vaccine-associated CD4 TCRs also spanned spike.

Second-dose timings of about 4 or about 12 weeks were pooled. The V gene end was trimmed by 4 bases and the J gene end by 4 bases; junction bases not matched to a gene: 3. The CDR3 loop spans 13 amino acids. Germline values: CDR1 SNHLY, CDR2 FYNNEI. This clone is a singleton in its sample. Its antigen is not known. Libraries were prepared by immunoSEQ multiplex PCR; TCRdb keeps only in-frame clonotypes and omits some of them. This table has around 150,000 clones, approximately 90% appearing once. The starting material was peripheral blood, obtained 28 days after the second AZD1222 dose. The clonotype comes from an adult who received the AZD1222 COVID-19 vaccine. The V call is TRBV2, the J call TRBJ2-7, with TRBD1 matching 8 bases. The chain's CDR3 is CASSGTGSYEQYF. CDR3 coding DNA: TGTGCCAGCAGTGGGACAGGGTCTTACGAGCAGTACTTC.